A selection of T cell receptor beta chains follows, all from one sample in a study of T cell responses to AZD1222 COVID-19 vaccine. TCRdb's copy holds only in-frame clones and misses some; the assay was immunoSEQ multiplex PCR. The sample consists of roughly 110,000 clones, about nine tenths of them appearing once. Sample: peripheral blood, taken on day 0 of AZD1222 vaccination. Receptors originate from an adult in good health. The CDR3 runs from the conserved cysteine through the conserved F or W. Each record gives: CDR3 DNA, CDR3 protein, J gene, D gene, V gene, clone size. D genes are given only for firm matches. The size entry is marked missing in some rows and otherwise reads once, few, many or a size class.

CDR3 DNA: TGTGCCAGCAGTTGGGGGAACACCGGGGAGCTGTTTTTT; CDR3 protein: CASSWGNTGELFF; J gene: TRBJ2-2; D gene: -; V gene: TRBV12-3/TRBV12-4; clone size: -
CDR3 DNA: TGTGCCAGCAGCTACTGGGGGGACTATGGCTACACCTTC; CDR3 protein: CASSYWGDYGYTF; J gene: TRBJ1-2; D gene: -; V gene: TRBV7-3; clone size: -
CDR3 DNA: TGTGCCAGCAGCCCTACAGGGGGCTATGGCTACACCTTC; CDR3 protein: CASSPTGGYGYTF; J gene: TRBJ1-2; D gene: TRBD1; V gene: TRBV7-8; clone size: once
CDR3 DNA: TGTGCCAGCAGTCTGAAGCAGAACACTGAAGCTTTCTTT; CDR3 protein: CASSLKQNTEAFF; J gene: TRBJ1-1; D gene: -; V gene: TRBV6-5; clone size: -
CDR3 DNA: TGTGCCAGCACAGGACGCGACACCGGGGAGCTGTTTTTT; CDR3 protein: CASTGRDTGELFF; J gene: TRBJ2-2; D gene: -; V gene: TRBV25-1; clone size: -
CDR3 DNA: TGTGCCAGCAGTTTATTCCGGGAGCGCGGCTACACCTTC; CDR3 protein: CASSLFRERGYTF; J gene: TRBJ1-2; D gene: -; V gene: TRBV28; clone size: -
CDR3 DNA: TGTGCCAGCAGCGACCTGACAGGTTCAAATGAAAAACTGTTTTTT; CDR3 protein: CASSDLTGSNEKLFF; J gene: TRBJ1-4; D gene: -; V gene: TRBV2; clone size: -
CDR3 DNA: TGTGCCAGCAGCCCAGGAGAATTGGAGACCCAGTACTTC; CDR3 protein: CASSPGELETQYF; J gene: TRBJ2-5; D gene: -; V gene: TRBV5-6; clone size: -
CDR3 DNA: TGTGCCAGCAGCTCTCTAACTCCCGGACTAGCGGGCTCCTACAATGAGCAGTTCTTC; CDR3 protein: CASSSLTPGLAGSYNEQFF; J gene: TRBJ2-1; D gene: TRBD2; V gene: TRBV5-4; clone size: -
CDR3 DNA: TGTGCCAGCAGTACCACAGGGGGCAGCCAAGAGACCCAGTACTTC; CDR3 protein: CASSTTGGSQETQYF; J gene: TRBJ2-5; D gene: TRBD1; V gene: TRBV9; clone size: -
CDR3 DNA: TGTGCTAGCGGCCGGGATTGGGCCGGGGAGCTGTTTTTT; CDR3 protein: CASGRDWAGELFF; J gene: TRBJ2-2; D gene: -; V gene: TRBV12-5; clone size: -